A single sample is the source of the 18 T cell receptor beta chains below, sequenced in a study of OX40 agonist ivuxolimab in advanced cancers. Some clones are missing from TCRdb's copy, which holds only in-frame ones; the method was immunoSEQ multiplex PCR. The sample yields just under 65,000 clones, around 90% seen once. Sequencing was performed on CD4+ or CD8+ T cells sorted from blood, taken in a trial of the OX40 agonist ivuxolimab. The receptors come from an adult with an advanced solid tumor such as melanoma, head and neck, liver or kidney cancer.

The V and J genes are TRBV2 and TRBJ2-5, with 9 bases identical to TRBD2. The CDR3 contains 16 residues. The V segment lost 3 bases and the J segment 1 base; nucleotides outside the gene matches: 6. Germline V lookup: CDR1 SNHLY, CDR2 FYNNEI. The CDR3 sequence: CASSEASGISQETQYF. The CDR3 DNA follows: TGTGCCAGCAGTGAGGCTAGCGGGATTTCCCAAGAGACCCAGTACTTC.

This rearrangement joins TRBV7-2 to TRBJ1-5, with D possibly TRBD1 on 6 matching bases. CDR1 is SGHTA, CDR2 FQGNSA, per germline. The CDR3 length is 13 residues. Trimming removed 5 bases at V and 8 bases at J, with 13 bases between. The CDR3 region has the DNA TGTGCCAGCAGCCCTCTAGGGGGGAAGCCCCAGCATTTT. Its translation is CASSPLGGKPQHF.

The chain employs TRBV5-1 and TRBJ1-3, with 9 nucleotides matching TRBD1. V gave up 8 bases and J gave up 1 base; unmatched junction bases: 4. The V gene's germline CDR1 is SGHRS and CDR2 YFSETQ. The CDR3 spans 14 residues. This CDR3 reads CASKQGASGNTIYF. The CDR3 bases are TGCGCCAGTAAACAGGGGGCGTCTGGAAACACCATATATTTT.

This clone was detected only once. The chain employs TRBV28 and TRBJ1-2, with 7 bases lining up with TRBD1. V shed 8 bases and J 8 bases; nucleotides not matched to a gene: 17. Germline loops: CDR1 MDHEN, CDR2 SYDVKM. The CDR3 is made up of 15 amino acids. The CDR3 bases are TGTGCCAGCCAGGGGGGGGCCCCAGGCCGCGTCGGCTACACCTTC. This encodes CASQGGAPGRVGYTF.

The chain joins TRBV9 to TRBJ2-1; 9 nucleotides agree with TRBD2. Germline lookup yields CDR1 SGDLS and CDR2 YYNGEE. This CDR3 is 17 amino acids long. Germline trimming cut 2 bases from V and 2 bases from J; bases unmatched to any gene: 8. The CDR3 protein is CASSVGGSGSTYNEQFF. The CDR3 coding sequence is TGTGCCAGCAGCGTGGGAGGTAGCGGGAGCACCTACAATGAGCAGTTCTTC.

The chain is built from TRBV28 and TRBJ2-5; D gene unclear. Germline CDR1 and CDR2: MDHEN and SYDVKM. The germline V and J ends were trimmed by 10 bases and 5 bases, with 20 bases remaining between them. CDR3 length equals 14 residues. The CDR3 sequence is CATTPGGRVETQYF. CDR3 DNA: TGTGCCACCACCCCGGGCGGACGCGTGGAGACCCAGTACTTC.

The chain combines TRBV27 with TRBJ2-3; D gene ambiguous. This CDR3 has 14 amino acids. Germline assignment: CDR1 MNHEY and CDR2 SMNVEV (reference sequence). Trimming took off 3 bases at V and 6 bases at J, with 13 bases between the two ends. This CDR3 reads CASSFKYSGDTQYF. The CDR3, as DNA: TGTGCCAGCAGTTTTAAATATAGTGGGGATACGCAGTATTTT.

This chain joins TRBV7-2 and TRBJ2-1; D possibly corresponds to TRBD2 (5 bases). CDR1 is SGHTA, CDR2 FQGNSA, per germline. Trimming pared 3 bases from V and 5 bases from J, leaving 20 bases between. This CDR3 spans 17 amino acids. CDR3 amino acids: CASSLRPWRNMDNEQFF. CDR3 DNA sequence: TGTGCCAGCAGCTTGCGGCCCTGGAGGAATATGGACAATGAGCAGTTCTTC.

V usage is TRBV6-1 and J usage is TRBJ2-7; 9 nucleotides agree with TRBD2. This CDR3 region has 19 residues. Germline assignment: CDR1 MNHNS and CDR2 SASEGT. Trimming at V came to 4 bases and at J to 4 bases, leaving 20 bases not matched to a gene. The CDR3 DNA reads TGTGCCAGCAGTGCAAGGGGGCATCTCGTCCCTAGCGGGGCTTACGAGCAGTACTTC. Amino acids: CASSARGHLVPSGAYEQYF.

The chain links TRBV4-1 to TRBJ1-2; tentatively, D is TRBD1 (6 bases). The CDR3 is 16 amino acids. Germline V gene data show CDR1 as MGHRA and CDR2 as YSYEKL. V was cut by 0 bases and J by 7 bases, with 18 bases left in between. The CDR3 protein is CASSQDFRTGRPGYTF. DNA of the CDR3: TGCGCCAGCAGCCAAGACTTTCGAACAGGGCGCCCTGGCTACACCTTC.

The V gene is TRBV2, the J gene TRBJ1-4, with 10 bases identical to TRBD1. This CDR3 has 15 amino acids. Trimming took 7 bases from V and 3 from J; bases not matched to a gene: 5. The germline CDR1 and CDR2 sequences are SNHLY and FYNNEI. The CDR3 region has the DNA TGTGCCAGCACTAGAGGGACAGGGGCTAATGAAAAACTGTTTTTT. Translating it yields CASTRGTGANEKLFF. Full variable domain (remainder filled in from reference TRBV2 and TRBJ1-4): EPEVTQTPSHQVTQMGQEVILRCVPISNHLYFYWYRQILGQKVEFLVSFYNNEISEKSEIFDDQFSVERPDGSNFTLKIRSTKLEDSAMYFCASTRGTGANEKLFFGSGTQLSVL.

In this sample, this clone turned up a few times. The chain is built from TRBV5-1 and TRBJ2-3; 9 nucleotides align to TRBD2. CDR1 is SGHRS, CDR2 YFSETQ, per germline. This CDR3 is 15 amino acids long. J lost 1 base, V lost 4 bases, and 4 bases had no gene match. The CDR3 is CASSVAGDRTDTQYF. The DNA of the CDR3 is TGCGCCAGCAGCGTAGCGGGGGACCGCACAGATACGCAGTATTTT.

The chain recombines TRBV5-1 with TRBJ2-1; D gene uncertain. CDR1 and CDR2 from the germline V gene are SGHRS and YFSETQ. The CDR3 is 16 residues long. Trimming shortened V by 0 bases and J by 0 bases, and 10 bases separated the two germline ends. Here the CDR3 DNA reads TGCGCCAGCAGCTTGGCCGGCGTTATCTCCTACAATGAGCAGTTCTTC. Amino acids: CASSLAGVISYNEQFF. Complete variable domain (other parts from reference TRBV5-1 and TRBJ2-1): KAGVTQTPRYLIKTRGQQVTLSCSPISGHRSVSWYQQTPGQGLQFLFEYFSETQRNKGNFPGRFSGRQFSNSRSEMNVSTLELGDSALYLCASSLAGVISYNEQFFGPGTRLTVL.

In regard to this clone: Mismatch with germline at one junction end may stem from a read error. The chain employs TRBV29-1 and TRBJ2-7, with 7 bases matching TRBD1. From germline, CDR1 is SQVTM and CDR2 ANQGSEA. The CDR3 is made up of 15 amino acids. In nucleotides, the CDR3 is TGCAGCGTAGAAGACAGGGTAGGGACAACCTACGAGCAGTACTTC. Protein: CSVEDRVGTTYEQYF.

The CDR3 DNA follows: TGTGCCAGGTCCCTGGGGGTTGAGCAGTTCTTC. Protein sequence: CARSLGVEQFF. The chain has TRBV5-3 and TRBJ2-1; D is tentatively TRBD1 or TRBD2 (5 bases each). TRBV5-3 is an ORF, and what it does is uncertain. V shed 8 bases and J shed 9 bases, with 12 bases lying between them. The CDR3 has 11 amino acids.

The chain joins TRBV6-1 to TRBJ2-2; TRBD1 matches at 7 bases. V shed 10 bases and J 3 bases; nucleotides not matched to a gene: 11. The CDR3 is 15 residues long. The V gene's germline CDR1 is MNHNS and CDR2 SASEGT. The CDR3 DNA reads as TGTGCCATCTTATCCGGGACAGTGTACACCGGGGAGCTGTTTTTT. Amino acid sequence: CAILSGTVYTGELFF.

The rearrangement joins TRBV5-1 to TRBJ2-1; D gene ambiguous. The CDR3 runs to 13 residues. The V and J ends lost 1 base and 5 bases respectively, with 7 bases between them. The germline V gene has CDR1 SGHRS and CDR2 YFSETQ. CDR3 in amino acids: CASSLLLNNEQFF. The DNA of the CDR3 is TGCGCCAGCAGCTTGCTACTTAACAATGAGCAGTTCTTC.

The chain recombines TRBV6-5 with TRBJ2-3; 8 positions agree with TRBD2. V lost 6 bases and J lost 0; bases outside the gene matches: 5. This CDR3 comprises 15 residues. From germline, CDR1 is MNHEY and CDR2 SVGAGI. CDR3 protein: CASRVAGPSTDTQYF. DNA for the CDR3: TGTGCCAGCAGGGTAGCGGGGCCTAGCACAGATACGCAGTATTTT.